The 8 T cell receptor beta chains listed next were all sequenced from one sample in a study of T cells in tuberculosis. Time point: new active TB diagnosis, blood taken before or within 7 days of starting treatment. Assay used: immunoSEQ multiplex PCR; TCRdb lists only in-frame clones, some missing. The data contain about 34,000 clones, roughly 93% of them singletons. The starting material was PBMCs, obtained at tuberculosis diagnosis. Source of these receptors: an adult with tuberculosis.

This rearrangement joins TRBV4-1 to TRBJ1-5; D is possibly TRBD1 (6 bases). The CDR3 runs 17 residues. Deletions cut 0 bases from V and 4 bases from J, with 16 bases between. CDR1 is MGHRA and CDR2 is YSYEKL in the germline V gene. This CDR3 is CASSQDGGGRGNQPQHF. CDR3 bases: TGCGCCAGCAGCCAAGATGGGGGGGGAAGGGGGAATCAGCCCCAGCATTTT.

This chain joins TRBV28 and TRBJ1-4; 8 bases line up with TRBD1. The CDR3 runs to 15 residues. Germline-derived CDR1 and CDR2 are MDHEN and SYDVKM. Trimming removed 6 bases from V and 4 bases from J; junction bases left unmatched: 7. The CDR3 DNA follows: TGTGCCAGCAGCTCAATACAGGGGGGTAATGAAAAACTGTTTTTT. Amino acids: CASSSIQGGNEKLFF. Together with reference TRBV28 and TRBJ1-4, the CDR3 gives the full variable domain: DVKVTQSSRYLVKRTGEKVFLECVQDMDHENMFWYRQDPGLGLRLIYFSYDVKMKEKGDIPEGYSVSREKKERFSLILESASTNQTSMYLCASSSIQGGNEKLFFGSGTQLSVL.

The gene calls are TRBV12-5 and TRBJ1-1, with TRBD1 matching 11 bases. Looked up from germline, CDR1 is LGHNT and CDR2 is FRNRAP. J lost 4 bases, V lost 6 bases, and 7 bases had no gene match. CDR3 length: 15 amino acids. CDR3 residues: CASGLTGTGGTEAFF. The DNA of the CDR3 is TGTGCTAGTGGCCTTACCGGGACAGGGGGCACTGAAGCTTTCTTT.

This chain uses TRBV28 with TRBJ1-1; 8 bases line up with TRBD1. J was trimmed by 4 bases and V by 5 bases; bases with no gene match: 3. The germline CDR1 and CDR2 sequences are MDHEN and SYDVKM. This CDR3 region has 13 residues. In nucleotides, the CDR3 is TGTGCCAGCAGTGGGCAGGGGGCCACTGAAGCTTTCTTT. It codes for CASSGQGATEAFF.

The CDR3 region is CASSQDLTGTGGRNQPQHF. In nucleotides, the CDR3 is TGTGCCAGCAGCCAAGATTTAACGGGGACAGGGGGTAGAAATCAGCCCCAGCATTTT. This rearrangement joins TRBV14 to TRBJ1-5, with TRBD1 matching over 11 bases. The trim removed 0 bases at V and 4 bases at J, leaving 11 bases unmatched. The CDR3 has 19 amino acids. Germline V gene data show CDR1 as SGHDN and CDR2 as FVKESK.

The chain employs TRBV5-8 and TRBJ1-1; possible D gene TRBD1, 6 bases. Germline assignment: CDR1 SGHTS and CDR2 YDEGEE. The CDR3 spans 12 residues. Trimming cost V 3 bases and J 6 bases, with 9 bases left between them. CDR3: CASSSQGPEAFF. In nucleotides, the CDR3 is TGTGCCAGCAGCTCCCAGGGGCCTGAAGCTTTCTTT.

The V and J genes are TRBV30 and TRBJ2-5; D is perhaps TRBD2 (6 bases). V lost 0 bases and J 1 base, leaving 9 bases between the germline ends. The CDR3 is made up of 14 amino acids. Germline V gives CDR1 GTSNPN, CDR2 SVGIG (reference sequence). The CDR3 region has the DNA TGTGCCTGGAGTGTACTGGGGGGCCAAGAGACCCAGTACTTC. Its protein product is CAWSVLGGQETQYF.

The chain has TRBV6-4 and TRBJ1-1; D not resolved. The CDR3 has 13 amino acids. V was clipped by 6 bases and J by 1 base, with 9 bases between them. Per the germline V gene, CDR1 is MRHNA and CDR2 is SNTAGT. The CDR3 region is CASSDQENTEAFF. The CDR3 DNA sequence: TGTGCCAGCAGCGATCAGGAGAACACTGAAGCTTTCTTT.